The clone carrying this TCR beta chain was detected only a few times. CDR3 length: 15 residues. V lost 4 bases and J lost 6, with 15 bases in between. CDR1 and CDR2 (germline): MNHNS, SASEGT. This sample stems from a study of cytomegalovirus exposure and HLA in healthy donors. With 60 Vbeta and 13 Jbeta primers, the PCR was carried out. Method: immunoSEQ multiplex PCR; TCRdb's copy keeps in-frame clones and lacks some. The sample has more than 65,000 clones, approximately 82% seen once. Sequencing was done on a sample of PBMCs. This sequence was found in a young man in good health and CMV-seronegative. The genes are TRBV6-1 and TRBJ1-4, with D possibly being TRBD1 (6 bases). This CDR3 reads CASSGGGAGYEKLFF. CDR3 nucleotides: TGTGCCAGCAGTGGAGGGGGGGCGGGGTATGAAAAACTGTTTTTT.